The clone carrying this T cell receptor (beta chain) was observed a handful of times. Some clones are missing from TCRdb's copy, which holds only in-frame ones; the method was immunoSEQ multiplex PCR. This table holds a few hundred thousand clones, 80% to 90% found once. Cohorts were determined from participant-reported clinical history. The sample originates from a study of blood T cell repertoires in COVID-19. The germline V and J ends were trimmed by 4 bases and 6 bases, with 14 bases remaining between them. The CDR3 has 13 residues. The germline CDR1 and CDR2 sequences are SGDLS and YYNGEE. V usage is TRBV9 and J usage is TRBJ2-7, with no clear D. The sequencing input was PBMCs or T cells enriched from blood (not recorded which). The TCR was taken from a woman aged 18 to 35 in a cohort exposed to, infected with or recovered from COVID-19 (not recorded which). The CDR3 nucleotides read TGTGCCAGCAGCCCCGAGAACCGTCGCGAGCAGTACTTC. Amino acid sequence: CASSPENRREQYF.